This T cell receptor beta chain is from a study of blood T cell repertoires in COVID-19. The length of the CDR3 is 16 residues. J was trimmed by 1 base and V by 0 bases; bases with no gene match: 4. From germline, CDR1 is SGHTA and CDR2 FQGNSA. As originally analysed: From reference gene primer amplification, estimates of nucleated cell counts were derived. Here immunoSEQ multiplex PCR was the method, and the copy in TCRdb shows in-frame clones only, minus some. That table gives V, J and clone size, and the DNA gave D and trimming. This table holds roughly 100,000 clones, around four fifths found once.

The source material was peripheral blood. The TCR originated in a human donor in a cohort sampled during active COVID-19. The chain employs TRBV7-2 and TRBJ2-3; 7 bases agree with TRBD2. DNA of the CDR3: TGTGCCAGCAGCTTAGCGATGGCGGGGGGCACAGATACGCAGTATTTT. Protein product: CASSLAMAGGTDTQYF. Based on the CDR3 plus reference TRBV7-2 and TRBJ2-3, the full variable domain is GAGVSQSPSNKVTEKGKDVELRCDPISGHTALYWYRQSLGQGLEFLIYFQGNSAPDKSGLPSDRFSAERTGGSVSTLTIQRTQQEDSAVYLCASSLAMAGGTDTQYFGPGTRLTVL.